These T cell receptor beta chains were read from a single sample in a study of T cells in Graves' hyperthyroidism and ophthalmopathy. A single record per CDR3 protein comes from TCRdb applying MiXCR to the multiplex PCR reads. Altogether approximately 400,000 distinct CDR3 sequences are present, 15% to 17% being singletons, with the ten largest covering over 12%. The sample comprised blood. These receptors originate from a woman aged 18-29 years with Graves' hyperthyroidism. Both conserved end residues are part of each CDR3. The D gene is left open where the match is weak. Where a row states a size, it is once, few, many or the class of an expanded clone; other rows omit it.

d_gene | j_gene | len | v_gene | abundance | CDR3aa | CDR3nt
TRBD1 | TRBJ2-7 | 14 | TRBV20-1 | many | CSAPPDRETYEQYF | TGCAGTGCCCCTCCCGACAGGGAGACCTACGAGCAGTACTTC
NA | TRBJ2-1 | 14 | TRBV4-3 | few | CASSHLQRDNEQFF | TGCGCCAGCAGCCATCTTCAGAGAGACAATGAGCAGTTCTTC
TRBD2 | TRBJ2-7 | 14 | TRBV27 | NA | CASRAGVGVYEQYF | TGTGCCAGCAGGGCGGGGGTTGGGGTCTACGAGCAGTACTTC
TRBD2 | TRBJ2-5 | 14 | TRBV7-2 | many | CASSRGTSVETQYF | TGTGCCAGCAGCCGGGGGACTAGCGTGGAGACCCAGTACTTC
NA | TRBJ1-2 | 13 | TRBV3-1 | few | CASSHLRETGYTF | TGTGCCAGCAGCCATCTCAGGGAGACGGGCTACACCTTC
TRBD1 | TRBJ2-7 | 13 | TRBV20-1 | many | CSASRTGALEQYF | TGCAGTGCGTCCCGGACAGGGGCCCTCGAGCAGTACTTC
TRBD1 | TRBJ2-7 | 13 | TRBV7-3 | many | CASSSTGGYEQYF | TGTGCCAGCAGCTCGACAGGGGGCTACGAGCAGTACTTC
NA | TRBJ2-3 | 13 | TRBV15 | few | CATSRGTTDTQYF | TGTGCCACCAGCAGAGGGACAACAGATACGCAGTATTTT
NA | TRBJ2-7 | 15 | TRBV7-3 | once | CASSLIPAVMGEQYF | TGTGCCAGCAGCTTAATACCAGCGGTGATGGGTGAGCAGTACTTC
TRBD2 | TRBJ2-5 | 18 | TRBV5-8 | many | CASSSYGLAGGVQETQYF | TGTGCCAGCAGCTCCTACGGACTAGCGGGAGGGGTCCAAGAGACCCAGTACTTC
NA | TRBJ2-4 | 13 | TRBV5-1 | NA | CASSQEGKNIQYF | TGCGCCAGCAGCCAGGAGGGGAAAAACATTCAGTACTTC
NA | TRBJ2-7 | 15 | TRBV7-2 | many | CASSFGLATSYEQYF | TGTGCCAGCAGCTTTGGCCTAGCGACATCCTACGAGCAGTACTTC
NA | TRBJ1-5 | 15 | TRBV18 | many | CASSPKTGSNQPQHF | TGTGCCAGCTCACCAAAGACAGGTAGCAATCAGCCCCAGCATTTT
TRBD1 | TRBJ2-4 | 19 | TRBV6-1 | few | CASKEQGALRTIAKNIQYF | TGTGCCAGCAAAGAACAGGGGGCCCTTAGAACGATAGCCAAAAACATTCAGTACTTC
TRBD2 | TRBJ2-5 | 14 | TRBV5-1 | NA | CASSFSGGQETQYF | TGCGCCAGCAGCTTTAGCGGGGGCCAAGAGACCCAGTACTTC
TRBD1 | TRBJ2-7 | 14 | TRBV20-1 | many | CSARFPTGAYEQYF | TGCAGTGCTAGGTTTCCGACAGGGGCCTACGAGCAGTACTTC
TRBD1 | TRBJ1-6 | 15 | TRBV9 | NA | CASSPQGQLNSPLHF | TGTGCCAGCAGCCCACAGGGACAGCTTAATTCACCCCTCCACTTT
NA | TRBJ2-4 | 14 | TRBV20-1 | many | CSASNPETKNIQYF | TGCAGTGCTAGTAATCCAGAGACCAAAAACATTCAGTACTTC
TRBD1 | TRBJ1-2 | 16 | TRBV12-3/TRBV12-4 | NA | CASSSTRGQTNYGYTF | TGTGCCAGCAGTTCAACCCGGGGACAGACTAACTATGGCTACACCTTC
TRBD2 | TRBJ2-7 | 13 | TRBV20-1 | few | CSAKGGGANEQYF | TGCAGTGCTAAGGGCGGGGGGGCGAACGAGCAGTACTTC
TRBD1 | TRBJ1-1 | 11 | TRBV10-3 | few | CASTGVGEAFF | TGTGCCAGTACAGGGGTGGGTGAAGCTTTCTTT
NA | TRBJ1-1 | 13 | TRBV18 | many | CASSLNRDTEAFF | TGTGCCAGCTCACTAAATCGGGACACTGAAGCTTTCTTT
TRBD1 | TRBJ1-1 | 15 | TRBV7-3 | NA | CASSLRAGGSTEAFF | TGTGCCAGCAGCTTAAGGGCAGGGGGGAGCACTGAAGCTTTCTTT
NA | TRBJ2-4 | 14 | TRBV7-9 | few | CASSLFGAKNIQYF | TGTGCCAGCAGCTTATTCGGAGCCAAAAACATTCAGTACTTC